These 24 T cell receptor beta chains share one sample of origin, sequenced in a study of blood T cell repertoires in COVID-19. Only in-frame clones appear in the TCRdb table, and some are missing; sequencing was by immunoSEQ multiplex PCR. The sample has over 150,000 clones, less than 85% seen once. Specimen: peripheral blood. The receptors derive from a woman between 50 and 59 years old with acute or convalescent COVID-19.

The rearrangement joins TRBV7-2 to TRBJ1-1; possibly TRBD1 for D (5 bases). The CDR3 is made up of 13 amino acids. Trimming pared 1 base from V and 6 bases from J, leaving 9 bases between. The germline V gene encodes CDR1 SGHTA and CDR2 FQGNSA. The CDR3 region has the DNA TGTGCCAGCAGCTTAGTAGGGGTGGCTGAAGCTTTCTTT. Translating it yields CASSLVGVAEAFF. Drawing the rest from reference TRBV7-2 and TRBJ1-1, the complete variable domain is GAGVSQSPSNKVTEKGKDVELRCDPISGHTALYWYRQSLGQGLEFLIYFQGNSAPDKSGLPSDRFSAERTGGSVSTLTIQRTQQEDSAVYLCASSLVGVAEAFFGQGTRLTVV.

The chain is built from TRBV2 and TRBJ2-3; the match to TRBD2 covers 10 bases. This CDR3 is 17 amino acids long. V was clipped by 7 bases and J by 1 base; unmatched bases: 11. CDR1 and CDR2 (germline): SNHLY, FYNNEI. The CDR3: CASKASGRVVGTDTQYF. The CDR3 region has the DNA TGTGCCAGCAAAGCAAGCGGGAGGGTCGTGGGCACAGATACGCAGTATTTT.

This clone was counted only a few times. The chain couples TRBV6-4 to TRBJ1-4; D unclear. CDR1 and CDR2 (germline): MRHNA, SNTAGT. V was shortened by 11 bases and J by 5 bases, with 9 bases between the two germline ends. The CDR3 consists of 11 residues. Written as DNA, the CDR3 is TGTGCCTCTCATCGGAATGAAAAACTGTTTTTT. As protein: CASHRNEKLFF.

The chain carries TRBV7-2 and TRBJ1-2, with a tentative D call TRBD1 (6 bases). V was shortened by 3 bases and J by 4 bases, with 24 bases between the two germline ends. In germline, CDR1 is SGHTA, CDR2 FQGNSA. The CDR3 contains 18 residues. The CDR3 DNA reads TGTGCCAGCAGCTTCCCGGGGGGTGGGACATCGGGGACCTATGGCTACACCTTC. This encodes CASSFPGGGTSGTYGYTF.

V usage is TRBV5-6 and J usage is TRBJ1-6; weak D call: TRBD1 (6 bases). Trimming shortened V by 0 bases and J by 10 bases, and 17 bases separated the two germline ends. The germline V gene encodes CDR1 SGHDT and CDR2 YYEEEE. CDR3 length: 16 amino acids. CDR3 coding DNA: TGTGCCAGCAGCTTGGAACAGGGTGGAATAGCCTCACCCCTCCACTTT. Translated, it gives CASSLEQGGIASPLHF.

The V gene is TRBV27, the J gene TRBJ2-7; D is perhaps TRBD1 (6 bases). The germline V gene has CDR1 MNHEY and CDR2 SMNVEV (reference sequence). The length of the CDR3 is 14 residues. V lost 7 bases to trimming and J lost 2 bases, with 15 bases between them. The CDR3 spells CASKRSGVAYEQYF. DNA of the CDR3: TGTGCCAGCAAAAGGTCAGGGGTCGCCTACGAGCAGTACTTC.

This chain uses TRBV28 with TRBJ1-1; a weak D match, TRBD1 (5 bases). The germline CDR1 and CDR2 sequences are MDHEN and SYDVKM. This CDR3 is built from 12 residues. V lost 7 bases to trimming and J lost 7 bases, with 13 bases between them. The CDR3 DNA sequence: TGTGCCAGCAACCCGGGACTACTTGAAGCTTTCTTT. This sequence encodes CASNPGLLEAFF.

The chain carries TRBV9 and TRBJ1-3; 7 bases align to TRBD1. This CDR3 region has 18 residues. Germline assignment: CDR1 SGDLS and CDR2 YYNGEE. J lost 0 bases, V lost 3 bases, and 12 bases had no gene match. The CDR3 bases are TGTGCCAGCAGCGGCCGGGACAGACGGGCCTTCTCTGGAAACACCATATATTTT. It yields the protein CASSGRDRRAFSGNTIYF.

This chain connects TRBV6-2 or TRBV6-3 to TRBJ2-7, with a weak D call TRBD2 (5 bases). This CDR3 has 14 amino acids. The ends were cut back, 4 bases at V and 2 bases at J, with 12 bases in the middle. Germline CDR1 reads MNHEY; CDR2 reads SVGEGT. The CDR3 coding sequence is TGTGCCAGCAGTTCTCTTCTAGCCCCCTACGAGCAGTACTTC. Protein product: CASSSLLAPYEQYF.

This chain uses TRBV4-3 with TRBJ1-5; 7 nucleotides line up with TRBD1. Germline V gene data show CDR1 as LGHNA and CDR2 as YSLEER. The CDR3 runs to 15 residues. J lost 7 bases, V lost 0 bases, and 6 bases had no gene match. CDR3 sequence: CASSQDPQGQQPQHF. The CDR3 DNA reads TGCGCCAGCAGCCAAGATCCACAGGGACAGCAGCCCCAGCATTTT.

The V gene is TRBV18, the J gene TRBJ1-3, with 10 nucleotides matching TRBD1. Unmatched junction bases numbered 4, after V lost 3 bases and J lost 2 bases. The germline V gene encodes CDR1 KGHSH and CDR2 LQKENI. The CDR3 length is 16 residues. The CDR3 here is CASSPTGGWAGNTIYF. CDR3 nucleotide sequence: TGTGCCAGCTCACCGACAGGGGGCTGGGCTGGAAACACCATATATTTT.

This sequence joins TRBV14 and TRBJ1-1, with D possibly TRBD1 on 6 matching bases. This CDR3 has 15 residues. V dropped 3 bases and J dropped 4 bases, with 15 bases sitting between them. The germline V gene has CDR1 SGHDN and CDR2 FVKESK. CDR3: CASSHGRGGATEAFF. The CDR3 DNA follows: TGTGCCAGCAGCCACGGTCGGGGGGGGGCCACTGAAGCTTTCTTT.

This clone has just a few counts. In nucleotides, the CDR3 is TGTGCCAGCAGTTTATGGCTACAGGGTGGCGGCTACACCTTC. Its translation: CASSLWLQGGGYTF. The chain joins TRBV28 to TRBJ1-2; D perhaps matches TRBD1 (6 bases). Trimming took off 0 bases at V and 8 bases at J, with 13 bases between the two ends. CDR1 is MDHEN and CDR2 is SYDVKM in the germline V gene. The CDR3 length is 14 residues.

The V gene is TRBV6-5, the J gene TRBJ2-7; 7 bases are shared with TRBD1. The CDR3 consists of 15 residues. The V gene's germline CDR1 is MNHEY and CDR2 SVGAGI. V trimming: 5 bases; J trimming: 2 bases; junction bases outside the gene matches: 9. The DNA for the CDR3 is TGTGCCAGCAGTCAGGGACAGCTAGGAACCTACGAGCAGTACTTC. Its translation: CASSQGQLGTYEQYF.

This chain uses TRBV6-5 with TRBJ1-2; TRBD1 aligns across 7 bases. This CDR3 spans 14 amino acids. V shed 5 bases, J shed 7 bases, and the junction held 10 bases outside the gene matches. Germline CDR1 MNHEY, CDR2 SVGAGI. CDR3 sequence (DNA): TGTGCCAGCAGTCCCGTGACAGGGCTTTCTGGCTACACCTTC. Translation: CASSPVTGLSGYTF.

The V and J genes are TRBV6-2 or TRBV6-3 and TRBJ2-7; 13 positions agree with TRBD2. J gave up 4 bases and V 7 bases, and 7 bases lay outside the gene matches. The CDR3 is 15 residues long. CDR1 and CDR2 (germline): MNHEY, SVGEGT. The CDR3 sequence is CASTYSTSGRYEQYF. The DNA for the CDR3 is TGTGCCAGCACCTACTCGACTAGCGGGAGGTACGAGCAGTACTTC.

CDR3 amino acids: CASSQGSGSPLHF. The CDR3 DNA reads as TGTGCCAGCAGCCAAGGCAGTGGTTCACCCCTCCACTTT. The chain joins TRBV3-1 (or the pseudogene TRBV3-2) to TRBJ1-6; D is undetermined. CDR3 size: 13 residues. V gave up 1 base and J gave up 9 bases, with 7 bases separating them. Germline loops: CDR1 LGHDT, CDR2 YNNKEL (reference sequence).

V and J are TRBV28 and TRBJ1-5; D is uncertain. Trimming removed 6 bases at V and 6 bases at J, with 9 bases between. The CDR3 loop spans 12 amino acids. Germline CDR1 MDHEN, CDR2 SYDVKM. The CDR3 is CASRPSGQPQHF. CDR3 in DNA: TGTGCCAGCAGGCCTTCGGGTCAGCCCCAGCATTTT.

The gene calls are TRBV6-5 and TRBJ1-2; the match to TRBD1 covers 9 bases. Trimming removed 6 bases from V and 3 bases from J; junction bases left unmatched: 8. From germline, CDR1 is MNHEY and CDR2 SVGAGI. The CDR3 is made up of 15 amino acids. This chain's CDR3 is CASSPGTGNDYGYTF. The CDR3 region has the DNA TGTGCCAGCAGCCCCGGGACAGGGAACGACTATGGCTACACCTTC.

This sequence joins TRBV30 and TRBJ1-5; unclear D gene. CDR1 GTSNPN and CDR2 SVGIG come from the germline V gene (reference sequence). With 3 bases removed from V and 6 bases from J, the gap between germline ends came to 15 bases. This CDR3 comprises 14 residues. CDR3 residues: CAWSLPLPGQPQHF. DNA of the CDR3: TGTGCCTGGAGCCTCCCCCTCCCCGGTCAGCCCCAGCATTTT.

The J gene is TRBJ1-5, the V gene TRBV7-2; D call uncertain. Looked up from germline, CDR1 is SGHTA and CDR2 is FQGNSA. The CDR3 has 18 amino acids. Trimming removed 1 base from V and 0 bases from J, with 16 bases in between. The CDR3 sequence is CASSLVRQSANSNQPQHF. The DNA for the CDR3 is TGTGCCAGCAGCTTAGTCCGGCAGAGCGCTAATAGCAATCAGCCCCAGCATTTT. The entire variable domain, with the rest obtained from reference TRBV7-2 and TRBJ1-5, is as follows: GAGVSQSPSNKVTEKGKDVELRCDPISGHTALYWYRQSLGQGLEFLIYFQGNSAPDKSGLPSDRFSAERTGGSVSTLTIQRTQQEDSAVYLCASSLVRQSANSNQPQHFGDGTRLSIL.

The chain carries TRBV12-3 or TRBV12-4 and TRBJ1-1, with D tentatively TRBD1 (5 bases). V dropped 5 bases and J dropped 1 base, with 8 bases sitting between them. There are 13 residues in the CDR3. CDR3 bases: TGTGCCAGCAGTCCCCAGGGGAACACTGAAGCTTTCTTT. This gives the protein CASSPQGNTEAFF.

The chain uses TRBV27 and TRBJ2-1, with 14 bases matching TRBD2. The CDR3 is 16 amino acids. The trim removed 5 bases at V and 8 bases at J, leaving 8 bases unmatched. The germline CDR1 and CDR2 sequences are MNHEY and SMNVEV (reference sequence). This CDR3 is CASSGGTSGSRYEQFF. In DNA form, the CDR3 reads TGTGCCAGCAGTGGGGGGACTAGCGGGAGTCGGTATGAGCAGTTCTTC.

The rearrangement joins TRBV11-2 to TRBJ1-2; no clear D. The germline V gene has CDR1 SGHAT and CDR2 FQNNGV. The CDR3 covers 15 residues. Trimming left V 4 bases short and J 7 bases short, with 19 bases between. DNA of the CDR3: TGTGCCAGCAGCTCTCAGCGGACTGCGCGGGGTGGCTACACCTTC. Translating it yields CASSSQRTARGGYTF. The full variable domain, in which reference TRBV11-2 and TRBJ1-2 provide the parts outside the CDR3, is EAGVAQSPRYKIIEKRQSVAFWCNPISGHATLYWYQQILGQGPKLLIQFQNNGVVDDSQLPKDRFSAERLKGVDSTLKIQPAKLEDSAVYLCASSSQRTARGGYTFGSGTRLTVV.